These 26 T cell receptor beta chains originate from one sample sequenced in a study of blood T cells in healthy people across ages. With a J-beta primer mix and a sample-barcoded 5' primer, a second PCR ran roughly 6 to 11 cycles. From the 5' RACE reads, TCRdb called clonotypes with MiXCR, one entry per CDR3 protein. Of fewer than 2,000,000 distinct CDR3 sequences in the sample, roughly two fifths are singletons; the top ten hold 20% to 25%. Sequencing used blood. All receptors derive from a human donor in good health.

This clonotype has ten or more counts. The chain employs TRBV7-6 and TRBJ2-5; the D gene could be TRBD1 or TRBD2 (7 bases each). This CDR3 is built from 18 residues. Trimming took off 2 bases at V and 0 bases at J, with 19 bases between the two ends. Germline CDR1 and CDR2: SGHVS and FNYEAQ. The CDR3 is CASSLIPGGGPYQETQYF. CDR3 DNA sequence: TGTGCCAGCAGCTTAATCCCAGGGGGGGGGCCGTACCAAGAGACCCAGTACTTC.

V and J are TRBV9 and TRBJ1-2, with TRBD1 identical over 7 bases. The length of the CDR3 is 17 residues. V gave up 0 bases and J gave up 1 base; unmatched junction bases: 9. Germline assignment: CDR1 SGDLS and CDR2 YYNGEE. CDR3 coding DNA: TGTGCCAGCAGCGTAGAAAGGGGGCGCCTGGGTAACTATGGCTACACCTTC. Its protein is CASSVERGRLGNYGYTF.

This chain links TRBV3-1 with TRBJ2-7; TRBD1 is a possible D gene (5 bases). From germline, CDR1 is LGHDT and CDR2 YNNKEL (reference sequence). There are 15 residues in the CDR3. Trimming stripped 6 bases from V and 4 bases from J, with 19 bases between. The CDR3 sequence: CASRHGHSISYEQYF. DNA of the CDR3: TGTGCCAGCAGACATGGACACTCAATCTCATACGAGCAGTACTTC.

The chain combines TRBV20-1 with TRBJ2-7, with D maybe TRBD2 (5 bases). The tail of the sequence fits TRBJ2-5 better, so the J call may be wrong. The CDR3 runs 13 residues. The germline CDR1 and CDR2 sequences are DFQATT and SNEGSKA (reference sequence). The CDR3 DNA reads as TGCAGTGCCCCCGGGCCCTGGAGGGAGACCCAGTACTTC. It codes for CSAPGPWRETQYF.

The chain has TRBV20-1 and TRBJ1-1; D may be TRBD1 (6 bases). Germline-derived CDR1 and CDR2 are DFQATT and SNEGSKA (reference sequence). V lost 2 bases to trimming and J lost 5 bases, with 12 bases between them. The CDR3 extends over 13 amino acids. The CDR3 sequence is CSARRGIETEAFF. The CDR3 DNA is TGCAGTGCTAGAAGGGGGATCGAAACTGAAGCTTTCTTT.

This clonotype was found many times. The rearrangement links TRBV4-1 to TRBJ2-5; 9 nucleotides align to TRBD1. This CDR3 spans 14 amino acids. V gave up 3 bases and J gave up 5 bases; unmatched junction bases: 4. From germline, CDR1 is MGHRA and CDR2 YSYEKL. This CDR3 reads CASSQRTGAETQYF. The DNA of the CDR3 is TGCGCCAGCAGCCAGAGGACAGGGGCGGAGACCCAGTACTTC.

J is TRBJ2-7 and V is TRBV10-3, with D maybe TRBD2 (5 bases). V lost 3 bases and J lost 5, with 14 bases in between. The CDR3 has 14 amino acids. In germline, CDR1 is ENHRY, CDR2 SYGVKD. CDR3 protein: CAISDSGYSHEQYF. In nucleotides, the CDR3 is TGTGCCATCAGTGACTCGGGGTATTCGCACGAGCAGTACTTC.

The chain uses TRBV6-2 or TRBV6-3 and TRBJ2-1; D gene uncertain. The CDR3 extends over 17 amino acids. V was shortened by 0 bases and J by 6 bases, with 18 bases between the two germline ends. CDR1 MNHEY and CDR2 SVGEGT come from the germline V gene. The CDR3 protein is CASSYSNSIARGNEQFF. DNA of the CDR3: TGTGCCAGCAGTTACTCGAACTCCATCGCCCGCGGCAATGAGCAGTTCTTC.

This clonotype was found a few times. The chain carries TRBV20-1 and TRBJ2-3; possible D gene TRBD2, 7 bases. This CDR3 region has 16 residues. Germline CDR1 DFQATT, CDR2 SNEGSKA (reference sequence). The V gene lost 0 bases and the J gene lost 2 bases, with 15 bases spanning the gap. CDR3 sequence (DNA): TGCAGTGCTAGAGATGCGGTGGGGGGGCACACAGATACGCAGTATTTT. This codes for CSARDAVGGHTDTQYF.

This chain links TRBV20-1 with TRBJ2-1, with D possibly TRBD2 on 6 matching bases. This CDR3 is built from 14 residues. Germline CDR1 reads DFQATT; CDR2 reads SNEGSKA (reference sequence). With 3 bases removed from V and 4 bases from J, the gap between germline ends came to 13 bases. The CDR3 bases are TGCAGTGCTAGGCGCGGACTATTTTACAATGAGCAGTTCTTC. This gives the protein CSARRGLFYNEQFF.

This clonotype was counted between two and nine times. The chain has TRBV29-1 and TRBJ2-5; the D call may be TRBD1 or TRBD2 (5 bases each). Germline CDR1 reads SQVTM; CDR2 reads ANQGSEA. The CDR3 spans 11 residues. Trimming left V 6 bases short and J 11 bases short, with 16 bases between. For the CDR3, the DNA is TGCAGCGTCTCTGGCCGTGAGGGGCAGTACTTC. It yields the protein CSVSGREGQYF.

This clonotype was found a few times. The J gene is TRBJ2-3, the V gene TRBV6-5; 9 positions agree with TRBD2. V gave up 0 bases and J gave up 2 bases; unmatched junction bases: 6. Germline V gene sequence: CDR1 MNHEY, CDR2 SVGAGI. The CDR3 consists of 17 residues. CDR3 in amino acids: CASSYSPSGGITDTQYF. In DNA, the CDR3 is TGTGCCAGCAGTTACTCCCCCAGCGGGGGGATCACAGATACGCAGTATTTT.

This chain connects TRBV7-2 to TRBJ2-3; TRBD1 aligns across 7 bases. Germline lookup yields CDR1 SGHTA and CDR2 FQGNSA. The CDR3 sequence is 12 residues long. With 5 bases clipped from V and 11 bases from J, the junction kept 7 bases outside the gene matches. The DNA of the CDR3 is TGTGCCAGCAGCCAGAGGACAGGAGGGCAGTATTTT. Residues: CASSQRTGGQYF.

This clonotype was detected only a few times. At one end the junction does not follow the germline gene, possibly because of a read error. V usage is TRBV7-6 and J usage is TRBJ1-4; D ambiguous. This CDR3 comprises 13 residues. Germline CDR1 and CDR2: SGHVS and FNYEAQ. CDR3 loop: CASSLEVWEKLFF. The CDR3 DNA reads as TGTGCCAGTAGCTTAGAAGTTTGGGAAAAACTGTTTTTT.

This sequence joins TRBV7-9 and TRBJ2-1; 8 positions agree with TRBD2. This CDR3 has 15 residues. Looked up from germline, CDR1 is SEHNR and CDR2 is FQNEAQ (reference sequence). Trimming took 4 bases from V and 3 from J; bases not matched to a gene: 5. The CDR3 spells CASSSHRGGYNEQFF. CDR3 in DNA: TGTGCCAGCAGCTCGCACCGGGGGGGCTACAATGAGCAGTTCTTC.

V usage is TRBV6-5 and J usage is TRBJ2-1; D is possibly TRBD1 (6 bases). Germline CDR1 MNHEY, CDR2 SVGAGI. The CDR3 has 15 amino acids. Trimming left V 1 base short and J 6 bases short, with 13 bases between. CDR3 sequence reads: CASSYYLQGTNEQFF. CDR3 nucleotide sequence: TGTGCCAGCAGTTACTATTTACAGGGTACCAATGAGCAGTTCTTC.

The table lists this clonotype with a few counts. The CDR3, as DNA: TGCAGCGTGCGAAGCTTCGGCCCTAACTATGGCTACACCTTC. It codes for CSVRSFGPNYGYTF. The chain couples TRBV29-1 to TRBJ1-2; D uncertain. Germline V gives CDR1 SQVTM, CDR2 ANQGSEA. V lost 6 bases to trimming and J lost 0 bases, with 14 bases between them. This CDR3 contains 14 residues.

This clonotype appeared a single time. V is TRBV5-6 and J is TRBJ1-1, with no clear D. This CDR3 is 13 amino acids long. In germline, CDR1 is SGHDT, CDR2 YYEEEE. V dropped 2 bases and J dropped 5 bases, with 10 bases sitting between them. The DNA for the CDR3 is TGTGCCAGCAGCTTTCTAGGGTTAACTGAAGCTTTCTTT. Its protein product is CASSFLGLTEAFF. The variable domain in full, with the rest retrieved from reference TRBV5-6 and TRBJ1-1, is DAGVTQSPTHLIKTRGQQVTLRCSPKSGHDTVSWYQQALGQGPQFIFQYYEEEERQRGNFPDRFSGHQFPNYSSELNVNALLLGDSALYLCASSFLGLTEAFFGQGTRLTVV.

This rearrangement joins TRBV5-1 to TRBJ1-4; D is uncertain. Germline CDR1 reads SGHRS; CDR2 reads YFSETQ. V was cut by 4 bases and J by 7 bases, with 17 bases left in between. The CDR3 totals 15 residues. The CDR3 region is CASSPERHLFEKLFF. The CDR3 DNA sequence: TGCGCCAGCAGCCCCGAGAGACACCTTTTTGAAAAACTGTTTTTT.

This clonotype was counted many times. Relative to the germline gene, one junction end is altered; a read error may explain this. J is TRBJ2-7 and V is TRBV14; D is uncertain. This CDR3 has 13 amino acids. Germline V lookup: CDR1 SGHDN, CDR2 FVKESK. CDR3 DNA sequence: TGCGCCAGCAGCCAAGATTTAGGCTACGAGCAGTACTTC. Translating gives CASSQDLGYEQYF.

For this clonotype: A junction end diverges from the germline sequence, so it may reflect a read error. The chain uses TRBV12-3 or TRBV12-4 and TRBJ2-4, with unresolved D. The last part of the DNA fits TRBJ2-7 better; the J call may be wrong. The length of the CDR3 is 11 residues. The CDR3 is CAGSLGSEQYF. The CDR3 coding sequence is TGTGCCGGCAGTTTAGGGTCCGAGCAGTACTTC.

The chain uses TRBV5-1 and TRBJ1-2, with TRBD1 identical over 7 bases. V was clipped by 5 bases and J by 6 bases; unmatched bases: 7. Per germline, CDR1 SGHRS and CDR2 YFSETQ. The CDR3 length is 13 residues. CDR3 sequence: CASRSDRVNGYTF. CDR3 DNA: TGCGCCAGCAGATCTGACAGGGTGAATGGCTACACCTTC.

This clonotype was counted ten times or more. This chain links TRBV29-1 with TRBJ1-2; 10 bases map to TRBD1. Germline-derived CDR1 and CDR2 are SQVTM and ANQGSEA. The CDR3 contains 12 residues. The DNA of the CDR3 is TGCAGTGGGGGAGGGACAGGGGATGGCTACACCTTC. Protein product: CSGGGTGDGYTF.

Here the CDR3 reads CASRPGTGNQPQHF. CDR3 coding DNA: TGTGCCAGCAGACCCGGGACAGGCAATCAGCCCCAGCATTTT. V is TRBV7-9 and J is TRBJ1-5; TRBD1 matches 7 bases. V shed 6 bases and J 2 bases; nucleotides not matched to a gene: 4. The CDR3 contains 14 residues. Germline V gives CDR1 SEHNR, CDR2 FQNEAQ (reference sequence).

The CDR3 DNA follows: TGTGCCAGCAGTTACTCGGTGGGCTACCGGCCGGGTAATGAGCAGTTCTTC. Its protein product is CASSYSVGYRPGNEQFF. This sequence joins TRBV6-5 and TRBJ2-1; D not certain. V lost 0 bases and J lost 7, with 19 bases in between. Germline values: CDR1 MNHEY, CDR2 SVGAGI. The CDR3 loop spans 17 amino acids.

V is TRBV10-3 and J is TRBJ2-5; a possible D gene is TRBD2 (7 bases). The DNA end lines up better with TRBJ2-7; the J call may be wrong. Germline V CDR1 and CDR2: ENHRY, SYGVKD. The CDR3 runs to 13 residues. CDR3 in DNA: TGTGCCATCAACACAGGGCGGGAGAACGAGCAGTACTTC. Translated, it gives CAINTGRENEQYF.